These 2 T cell receptor beta chains were all obtained from the same sample, sequenced in a study of cytomegalovirus exposure and HLA in healthy donors. Primers: 60 Vbeta forward and 13 Jbeta reverse. The assay was immunoSEQ multiplex PCR, and TCRdb's table has in-frame clones only and misses some. This repertoire shows 100,000 or so clones, roughly 82% found once; its top ten account for 3% to 3.5%. Sequencing used PBMCs. These receptors all come from a young man in good health and CMV-seropositive.

The chain combines TRBV5-1 with TRBJ2-3; 11 nucleotides align to TRBD2. This CDR3 has 18 residues. J gave up 2 bases and V 3 bases, and 11 bases lay outside the gene matches. Germline assignment: CDR1 SGHRS and CDR2 YFSETQ. DNA for the CDR3: TGCGCCAGCAGCTCGTCCGCGCTAGCGGGAGGATTCACAGATACGCAGTATTTT. Translation: CASSSSALAGGFTDTQYF.

J is TRBJ2-5 and V is TRBV7-8, with a weak D call TRBD2 (6 bases). Trimming cost V 1 base and J 0 bases, with 9 bases left between them. Germline V gene data show CDR1 as SGHVS and CDR2 as FQNEAQ. The CDR3 consists of 15 residues. This CDR3 is CASSLVGGYQETQYF. DNA of the CDR3: TGTGCCAGCAGCTTAGTTGGGGGGTACCAAGAGACCCAGTACTTC.